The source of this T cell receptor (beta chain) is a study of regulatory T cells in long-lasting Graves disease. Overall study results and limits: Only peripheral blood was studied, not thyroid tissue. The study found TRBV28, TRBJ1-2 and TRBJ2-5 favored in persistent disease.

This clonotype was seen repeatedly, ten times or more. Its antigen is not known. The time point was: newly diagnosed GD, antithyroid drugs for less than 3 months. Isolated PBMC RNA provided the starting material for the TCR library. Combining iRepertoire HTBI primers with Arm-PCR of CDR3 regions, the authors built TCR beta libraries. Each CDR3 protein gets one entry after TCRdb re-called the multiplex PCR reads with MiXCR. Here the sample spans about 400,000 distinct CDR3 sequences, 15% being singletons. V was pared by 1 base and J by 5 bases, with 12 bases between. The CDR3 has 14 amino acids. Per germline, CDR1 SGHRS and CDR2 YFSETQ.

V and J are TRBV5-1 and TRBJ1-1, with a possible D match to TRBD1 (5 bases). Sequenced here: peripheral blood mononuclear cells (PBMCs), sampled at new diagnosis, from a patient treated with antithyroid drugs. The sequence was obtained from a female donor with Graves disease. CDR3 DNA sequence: TGCGCCAGCAGCTTGCACCAGGGTGGGACTGAAGCTTTCTTT. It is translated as CASSLHQGGTEAFF.